These 10 T cell receptor beta chains share one sample of origin, sequenced in a study of cytomegalovirus exposure and HLA in healthy donors. PCR amplification relied on 60 Vbeta primers (plus 13 Jbeta primers). The method was immunoSEQ multiplex PCR; TCRdb's version includes in-frame clones alone and lacks a portion of them. The table shows 100,000 to 150,000 clones, with 77% occurring only once. Sample: PBMCs. The receptors originated from a male donor in good health and CMV-seropositive.

This clone came up a few times. This chain links TRBV2 with TRBJ2-5, with D perhaps TRBD2 (5 bases). Germline values: CDR1 SNHLY, CDR2 FYNNEI. Trimming left V 6 bases short and J 5 bases short, with 16 bases between. There are 14 residues in the CDR3. This CDR3 reads CASSAREIGETQYF. In nucleotides, the CDR3 is TGTGCCAGCAGCGCAAGGGAGATCGGCGAGACCCAGTACTTC.

The J gene is TRBJ2-7, the V gene TRBV7-9; 7 bases line up with TRBD1. The germline gives CDR1 SEHNR, CDR2 FQNEAQ (reference sequence). J lost 5 bases, V lost 5 bases, and 6 bases had no gene match. The CDR3 spans 13 residues. The CDR3 region is CASSTGQWNEQYF. CDR3 nucleotide sequence: TGTGCCAGCAGCACGGGACAGTGGAACGAGCAGTACTTC.

This chain joins TRBV19 and TRBJ1-6; D may be TRBD1 (6 bases). CDR1 and CDR2 (germline): LNHDA, SQIVND (reference sequence). V lost 1 base to trimming and J lost 13 bases, with 11 bases between them. The CDR3 has 13 residues. The CDR3 loop is CASSIGTAGPLHF. The CDR3 DNA follows: TGTGCCAGTAGTATAGGGACAGCTGGTCCCCTCCACTTT.

Comment on this clone: The junction shows a germline mismatch at one end, possibly a read error. This chain uses TRBV7-9 with TRBJ2-5; no definite D call. The germline V gene has CDR1 SEHNR and CDR2 FQNEAQ (reference sequence). CDR3 length: 14 amino acids. The DNA of the CDR3 is TGTTCCAGCAGCTTATTCGCCAGCCAAGAGACCCAGTACTTC. Encoded protein: CSSSLFASQETQYF.

The CDR3: CASSTLDRMGSNQPQHF. The CDR3 nucleotides are TGTGCCAGTAGTACTCTCGACAGGATGGGTAGCAATCAGCCCCAGCATTTT. J is TRBJ1-5 and V is TRBV19, with D tentatively TRBD1 (6 bases). The ends were cut back, 4 bases at V and 0 bases at J, with 16 bases in the middle. Germline V CDR1 and CDR2: LNHDA, SQIVND (reference sequence). The CDR3 has 17 residues.

The sample holds a few counts of this clone. J is TRBJ2-7 and V is TRBV28, with D tentatively TRBD2 (6 bases). Germline CDR1 and CDR2: MDHEN and SYDVKM. The length of the CDR3 is 15 residues. Trimming took 6 bases from V and 1 from J, leaving 16 bases between them. The CDR3 sequence is CASSSYRDFSYEQYF. In DNA, the CDR3 is TGTGCCAGCAGCTCCTACCGGGACTTTTCCTACGAGCAGTACTTC. Full variable domain (remainder filled in from reference TRBV28 and TRBJ2-7): DVKVTQSSRYLVKRTGEKVFLECVQDMDHENMFWYRQDPGLGLRLIYFSYDVKMKEKGDIPEGYSVSREKKERFSLILESASTNQTSMYLCASSSYRDFSYEQYFGPGTRLTVT.

This chain links TRBV20-1 with TRBJ2-1; perhaps TRBD2 as D (6 bases). V lost 5 bases and J lost 9, with 11 bases in between. Per the germline V gene, CDR1 is DFQATT and CDR2 is SNEGSKA (reference sequence). This CDR3 is built from 11 residues. The CDR3 is CSARETGEQFF. DNA for the CDR3: TGCAGTGCTCGGGAGACGGGTGAGCAGTTCTTC.

This rearrangement joins TRBV7-3 to TRBJ1-2; the D gene is possibly TRBD1 (5 bases). The V and J ends lost 4 bases and 8 bases respectively, with 11 bases between them. This CDR3 comprises 12 residues. Germline lookup yields CDR1 SGHTA and CDR2 FQGTGA. CDR3 in amino acids: CASSSPGYGYTF. The CDR3 DNA sequence: TGTGCCAGCAGCTCACCAGGGTACGGCTACACCTTC.

This rearrangement joins TRBV18 to TRBJ1-2; TRBD1 is a possible D gene (5 bases). Between the trimmed V and J ends, which lost 3 bases and 7 bases, there was a span of 18 bases. Per germline, CDR1 KGHSH and CDR2 LQKENI. The CDR3 covers 15 residues. In DNA form, the CDR3 reads TGTGCCAGCTCACCGGAAACCTTCAGGGTGTCTGGCTACACCTTC. Its protein product is CASSPETFRVSGYTF.

V and J are TRBV5-1 and TRBJ2-7; 7 bases are a match to TRBD1. Germline CDR1 is SGHRS and CDR2 is YFSETQ. Trimming cost V 0 bases and J 0 bases; bases outside gene matches: 3. The CDR3 is 15 amino acids. The CDR3 nucleotides read TGCGCCAGCAGCTTGGATCCAGGGGGCTCCTACGAGCAGTACTTC. This sequence encodes CASSLDPGGSYEQYF.